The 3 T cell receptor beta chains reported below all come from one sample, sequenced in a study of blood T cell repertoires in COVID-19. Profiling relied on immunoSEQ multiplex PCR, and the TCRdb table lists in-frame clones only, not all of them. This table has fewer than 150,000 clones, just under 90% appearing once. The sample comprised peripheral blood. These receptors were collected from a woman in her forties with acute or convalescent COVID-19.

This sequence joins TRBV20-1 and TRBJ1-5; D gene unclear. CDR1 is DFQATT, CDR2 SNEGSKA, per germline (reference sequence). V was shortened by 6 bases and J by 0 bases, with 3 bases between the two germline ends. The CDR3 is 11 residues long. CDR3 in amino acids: CSARSNQPQHF. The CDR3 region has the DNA TGCAGTGCCCGTAGCAATCAGCCCCAGCATTTT.

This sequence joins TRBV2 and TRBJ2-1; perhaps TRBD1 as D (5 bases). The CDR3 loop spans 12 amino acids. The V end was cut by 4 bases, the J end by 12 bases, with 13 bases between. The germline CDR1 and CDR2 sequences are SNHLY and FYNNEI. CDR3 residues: CASSVQLQGQFF. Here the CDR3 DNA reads TGTGCCAGCAGTGTTCAACTTCAGGGGCAGTTCTTC.

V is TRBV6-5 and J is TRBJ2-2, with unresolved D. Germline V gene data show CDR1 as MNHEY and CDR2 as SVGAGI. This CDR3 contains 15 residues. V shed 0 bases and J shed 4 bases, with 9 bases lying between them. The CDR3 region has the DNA TGTGCCAGCAGTTACTCAACCAGATTCACCGGGGAGCTGTTTTTT. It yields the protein CASSYSTRFTGELFF.